This paragraph covers one TCR beta chain sequence. Antigen specificity is unknown. PCR employed 60 Vbeta and 13 Jbeta primers. Generated by immunoSEQ multiplex PCR, the TCRdb table keeps only in-frame clones and is missing some. The sample includes over 150,000 clones, around 79% of them seen just once. This entry belongs to a study of cytomegalovirus exposure and HLA in healthy donors. Overall study findings and caveats: Researchers reported in a later analysis that a missense DCLRE1C variant was tied to TCR beta V- and J-gene trimming. Association of some 18,000 TCR beta sequences with HLA alleles was found at 0.05 false discovery rate in a later analysis. Rates of TCR association differed by HLA locus in a later analysis, with DRB1 highest and HLA-C lowest.

Germline CDR1 SGHDT, CDR2 YYEEEE. This CDR3 is 16 amino acids long. The V and J ends lost 5 bases and 3 bases, in that order; junction bases with no gene match: 6. Those who donated were healthy bone marrow donors. The chain has TRBV5-6 and TRBJ2-1; 12 nucleotides agree with TRBD2. The sequenced material came from PBMCs. The TCR was taken from a male donor in good health and CMV-seropositive. The CDR3 loop reads CASRPGLAGYYNEQFF. The DNA for the CDR3 is TGTGCCAGCAGACCCGGACTAGCGGGGTACTACAATGAGCAGTTCTTC.